A selection of T cell receptor beta chains follows, all from one sample in a study of T cells after yellow fever vaccination. A single record per CDR3 protein comes from TCRdb applying MiXCR to the 5' RACE reads. Of roughly 520,000 distinct CDR3 sequences listed, roughly 22% are singletons. The material sequenced was PBMCs, taken less than 25 days after the first yellow fever vaccination. These receptor sequences come from a man between 18 and 29 years old who received the YFV17D yellow fever vaccine. The conserved cysteine and the conserved F or W are not part of the CDR3 here. Each record gives: D gene, V gene, J gene, CDR3 protein. D genes are given only for firm matches.

TRBD2	TRBV11-3	TRBJ2-3	ASSPGLAGSDTQY
TRBD2	TRBV10-2	TRBJ2-1	ASRAGLADNEQF
TRBD1	TRBV20-1	TRBJ2-7	CVTGQGLPNSYEQY
NA	TRBV7-3	TRBJ2-3	ASSLFGGGATDTQY
NA	TRBV27	TRBJ2-3	ASSLFTGGQDTQY
NA	TRBV29-1	TRBJ1-3	SVDGTDLEGGNTIY
TRBD1	TRBV9	TRBJ2-1	ASSVTGQVYNEQF
NA	TRBV7-9	TRBJ2-6	ASRKFQGKANVLT
NA	TRBV11-2	TRBJ2-7	ASSLDSLNLYEQY
NA	TRBV5-1	TRBJ2-3	ASSLAGQPTDTQY
NA	TRBV6-2/TRBV6-3	TRBJ1-2	ASSQRVLGGYT
TRBD1	TRBV6-1	TRBJ1-3	ASRTTGGFSGNTIY
NA	TRBV6-5	TRBJ2-5	ASSYSFLSGEETQY
TRBD1	TRBV5-1	TRBJ2-5	ASSGRFGQEKETQY
NA	TRBV12-3/TRBV12-4	TRBJ2-2	ASSPRGSVNTGELF
NA	TRBV29-1	TRBJ2-2	SVDNRASASTGELF
TRBD1	TRBV4-3	TRBJ2-7	ASSSGTGTYEQY
NA	TRBV7-6	TRBJ2-5	ASSLVWQETQY
TRBD1	TRBV7-2	TRBJ2-1	ASSARTGSNEQF
NA	TRBV12-3/TRBV12-4	TRBJ1-4	ASSWGSEKLF
NA	TRBV6-5	TRBJ1-1	ASSYSEMNTEAF
TRBD1	TRBV7-9	TRBJ2-7	ASSPATGYEQY
NA	TRBV27	TRBJ1-2	ASSPIGGAYGYT
NA	TRBV5-1	TRBJ2-5	ASSTVRGQETQY
NA	TRBV29-1	TRBJ2-3	SVEPGITDTQY
NA	TRBV11-2	TRBJ2-7	ASSLDSRGGYEQY
NA	TRBV4-3	TRBJ1-2	ASSQGYNYGYT
NA	TRBV20-1	TRBJ1-2	SASSGGPERRGYT
NA	TRBV7-6	TRBJ1-1	ASSSGGEAF
TRBD2	TRBV6-1	TRBJ2-2	ASSAGLAGGRTGELF
NA	TRBV20-1	TRBJ2-3	SAPIFVGGTDTQY
TRBD2	TRBV18	TRBJ2-3	ASSPRASGSTDTQY
NA	TRBV5-1	TRBJ2-3	ASSLSAHTDTQY
NA	TRBV2	TRBJ1-1	ASGVVWDTEAF
TRBD1	TRBV5-4	TRBJ2-2	ASSHTGGGLNTGELF
NA	TRBV4-3	TRBJ1-1	ASSQELVNTEAF
TRBD1	TRBV7-2	TRBJ2-3	ASSFQGVADTQY
NA	TRBV5-1	TRBJ1-1	ASSLNPGLGGEAF
NA	TRBV5-1	TRBJ2-7	ASSFFQAEGEQY
TRBD2	TRBV11-2	TRBJ2-1	ASSPPGGSGGLYNEQF
TRBD2	TRBV29-1	TRBJ2-7	SVEGVTSGPYEQY
TRBD2	TRBV6-2/TRBV6-3	TRBJ2-3	ASSYGLAGGFSTDTQY
NA	TRBV4-1	TRBJ1-2	ASSQTQLEDYGYT
TRBD1	TRBV20-1	TRBJ2-5	SKTGAGETQY
NA	TRBV5-1	TRBJ1-4	ASSLWGPGEKLF
NA	TRBV7-9	TRBJ1-1	ASSTAVGGKNTEAF
NA	TRBV28	TRBJ2-5	ATSSGQNRQETQY
NA	TRBV5-1	TRBJ2-1	ASRSGVTEGEQF
NA	TRBV25-1	TRBJ2-1	ASPLRDFNNEQF
TRBD1	TRBV11-2	TRBJ1-3	ASSSRGGTGGSGNTIY
TRBD1	TRBV6-5	TRBJ2-6	ASSYLTGDSGANVLT
NA	TRBV7-9	TRBJ1-2	ASSTASYGYT
NA	TRBV7-6	TRBJ1-2	ASSLGAGADYGYT
NA	TRBV4-1	TRBJ2-1	ATSVSSYNEQF